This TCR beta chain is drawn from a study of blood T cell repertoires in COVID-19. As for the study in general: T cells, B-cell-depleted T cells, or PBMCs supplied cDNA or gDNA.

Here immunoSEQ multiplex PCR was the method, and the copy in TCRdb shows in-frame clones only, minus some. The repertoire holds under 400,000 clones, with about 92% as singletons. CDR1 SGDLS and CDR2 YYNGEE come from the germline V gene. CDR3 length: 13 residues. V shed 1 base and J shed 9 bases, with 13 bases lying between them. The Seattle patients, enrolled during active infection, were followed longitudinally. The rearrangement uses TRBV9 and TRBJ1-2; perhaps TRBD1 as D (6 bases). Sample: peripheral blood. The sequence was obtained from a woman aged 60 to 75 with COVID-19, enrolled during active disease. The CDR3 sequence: CASSVIGQSSYTF. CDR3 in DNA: TGTGCCAGCAGCGTAATCGGACAGTCCAGCTACACCTTC. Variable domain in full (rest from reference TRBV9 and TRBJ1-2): DSGVTQTPKHLITATGQRVTLRCSPRSGDLSVYWYQQSLDQGLQFLIQYYNGEERAKGNILERFSAQQFPDLHSELNLSSLELGDSALYFCASSVIGQSSYTFGSGTRLTVV.